This TCR beta chain was observed in a study of cytomegalovirus exposure and HLA in healthy donors. Points from the study as a whole: A list of 150 to 200 TCR beta chains associated with cytomegalovirus was given. In the roughly 130 validation repertoires, a later analysis found that first-cohort TCR clusters tended to co-occur. A few chains tied to CMV proved CMV antigen-specific in vitro.

Here immunoSEQ multiplex PCR was the method, and the copy in TCRdb shows in-frame clones only, minus some. The sample has about 360,000 clones, roughly 85% seen once; the top ten hold about 0.8%. V lost 6 bases and J lost 8; bases outside the gene matches: 9. Germline CDR1 reads WNHNN; CDR2 reads SYGVQD (reference sequence). The CDR3 consists of 14 residues. These donors were members of the roughly 120-subject validation cohort, a group separate from the roughly 670-subject first cohort. Concerning this clone: Its antigen is unknown.

The source of this sequence is a woman younger than 30 in good health and CMV-seronegative. What was sequenced was PBMCs. J is TRBJ2-7 and V is TRBV10-1; 11 nucleotides match TRBD1. CDR3: CASSPPGQGVKQYF. CDR3 nucleotide sequence: TGCGCCAGCAGCCCTCCGGGACAGGGGGTCAAGCAGTACTTC.